What follows are 28 T cell receptor beta chains derived from one specimen sequenced in a study of T cell changes during pregnancy in multiple sclerosis. Profiled with immunoSEQ multiplex PCR; TCRdb holds only in-frame clones, not every one. The sample yields tens of thousands of clones, approximately 90% seen once. This sample comprised CD4+ T cells from peripheral blood mononuclear cells, obtained in the first trimester of pregnancy. The source of these receptors is a female donor in good health, enrolled as a control in a pregnancy study.

The chain uses TRBV5-3 and TRBJ2-7; 10 nucleotides agree with TRBD2. TRBV5-3 is designated an ORF whose function remains uncertain. After removal of 6 bases from V and 9 bases from J, the junction contained 12 bases not matched to a gene. This CDR3 region has 14 residues. Here the CDR3 reads CARNWASGSLRQYF. CDR3 DNA sequence: TGTGCCAGAAATTGGGCTAGCGGGAGCTTACGGCAGTACTTC.

The J gene is TRBJ1-4, the V gene TRBV7-9; D call uncertain. Germline values: CDR1 SEHNR, CDR2 FQNEAQ (reference sequence). Between the trimmed V and J ends, which lost 0 bases and 0 bases, there was a span of 5 bases. CDR3 size: 15 residues. The CDR3: CASSLAFTTNEKLFF. The CDR3 region has the DNA TGTGCCAGCAGCTTAGCGTTTACAACTAATGAAAAACTGTTTTTT.

The gene calls are TRBV20-1 and TRBJ2-3; the D gene is possibly TRBD1 (5 bases). V shed 7 bases and J shed 5 bases, with 7 bases lying between them. The germline V gene encodes CDR1 DFQATT and CDR2 SNEGSKA (reference sequence). The CDR3 is 10 residues long. CDR3 residues: CSVQGDTQYF. The CDR3 region has the DNA TGCAGTGTTCAGGGAGATACGCAGTATTTT.

The J gene is TRBJ1-1, the V gene TRBV7-8; 10 bases are shared with TRBD1. CDR1 SGHVS and CDR2 FQNEAQ come from the germline V gene. The V gene end was trimmed by 1 base and the J gene end by 1 base; junction bases not matched to a gene: 6. The CDR3 totals 17 residues. The CDR3 loop reads CASSLDGQGEGNTEAFF. The CDR3 nucleotides read TGTGCCAGCAGCTTAGACGGACAGGGGGAGGGGAACACTGAAGCTTTCTTT. The whole variable domain, remainder taken from reference TRBV7-8 and TRBJ1-1, is GAGVSQSPRYKVAKRGQDVALRCDPISGHVSLFWYQQALGQGPEFLTYFQNEAQLDKSGLPSDRFFAERPEGSVSTLKIQRTQQEDSAVYLCASSLDGQGEGNTEAFFGQGTRLTVV.

This sequence joins TRBV18 and TRBJ1-1; no reliable D call. The CDR3 extends over 14 amino acids. Germline values: CDR1 KGHSH, CDR2 LQKENI. The V gene lost 1 base and the J gene lost 1 base, with 7 bases spanning the gap. The CDR3 region has the DNA TGTGCCAGCTCACCACTACACAGGAACACTGAAGCTTTCTTT. This sequence encodes CASSPLHRNTEAFF. The full variable domain, completed using reference TRBV18 and TRBJ1-1, is NAGVMQNPRHLVRRRGQEARLRCSPMKGHSHVYWYRQLPEEGLKFMVYLQKENIIDESGMPKERFSAEFPKEGPSILRIQQVVRGDSAAYFCASSPLHRNTEAFFGQGTRLTVV.

The chain is built from TRBV6-5 and TRBJ1-2; no definite D call. The CDR3 is 13 amino acids. The V and J ends lost 6 bases and 4 bases respectively, with 12 bases between them. Germline CDR1 MNHEY, CDR2 SVGAGI. CDR3 nucleotides: TGTGCCAGCAGCCCCGGGAACCTCTATGGCTACACCTTC. As protein: CASSPGNLYGYTF.

This chain joins TRBV29-1 and TRBJ1-1; 7 bases are a match to TRBD1. V dropped 1 base and J dropped 4; count of bases not matched to a gene: 12. The germline gives CDR1 SQVTM, CDR2 ANQGSEA. This CDR3 comprises 16 residues. CDR3 DNA: TGCAGCGTTGAAGGAGGGGGCTGGGTTGGGGTCACTGAAGCTTTCTTT. Protein product: CSVEGGGWVGVTEAFF.

This clone was recorded only once. J is TRBJ2-1 and V is TRBV30, with 7 bases matching TRBD2. Germline lookup yields CDR1 GTSNPN and CDR2 SVGIG (reference sequence). The V and J ends lost 0 bases and 4 bases, in that order; junction bases with no gene match: 9. The CDR3 length is 16 residues. CDR3 sequence (DNA): TGTGCCTGGAGTGTACTGCTAGCGGAACGGTACAATGAGCAGTTCTTC. Translating gives CAWSVLLAERYNEQFF.

The chain uses TRBV18 and TRBJ2-5; 9 bases line up with TRBD2. This CDR3 region has 15 residues. Looked up from germline, CDR1 is KGHSH and CDR2 is LQKENI. The junction had 1 base not matched to a gene; V was cut back by 2 bases and J by 0 bases. This CDR3 is CASSPASGNQETQYF. The CDR3 DNA is TGTGCCAGCTCACCAGCTAGCGGGAACCAAGAGACCCAGTACTTC.

The chain carries TRBV19 and TRBJ1-4, with D possibly TRBD1 on 6 matching bases. The CDR3 length is 13 residues. The germline CDR1 and CDR2 sequences are LNHDA and SQIVND (reference sequence). Trimming stripped 8 bases from V and 8 bases from J, with 15 bases between. CDR3 loop: CASSQGVSEKLFF. The DNA for the CDR3 is TGTGCCAGTTCACAGGGCGTATCCGAAAAACTGTTTTTT.

The chain couples TRBV7-8 to TRBJ2-7; D call uncertain. This CDR3 has 15 amino acids. Germline loops: CDR1 SGHVS, CDR2 FQNEAQ. V shed 1 base and J shed 1 base, with 11 bases lying between them. The CDR3 coding sequence is TGTGCCAGCAGCTTAGTGTGGCGGCAGTCCTACGAGCAGTACTTC. Its translation is CASSLVWRQSYEQYF. The full variable domain, in which reference TRBV7-8 and TRBJ2-7 provide the parts outside the CDR3, is GAGVSQSPRYKVAKRGQDVALRCDPISGHVSLFWYQQALGQGPEFLTYFQNEAQLDKSGLPSDRFFAERPEGSVSTLKIQRTQQEDSAVYLCASSLVWRQSYEQYFGPGTRLTVT.

The chain recombines TRBV28 with TRBJ1-6, with TRBD1 identical over 10 bases. The CDR3 totals 18 residues. The V gene's germline CDR1 is MDHEN and CDR2 SYDVKM. V lost 3 bases, J lost 1 base, and 6 bases stayed unmatched. This CDR3 reads CASSFPLDRGSYNSPLHF. The CDR3 coding sequence is TGTGCCAGCAGTTTCCCTTTGGACAGGGGGTCCTATAATTCACCCCTCCACTTT.

The rearrangement links TRBV28 to TRBJ2-1, with 7 positions matching TRBD1. This CDR3 has 13 amino acids. J lost 7 bases, V lost 8 bases, and 8 bases had no gene match. Germline V gene sequence: CDR1 MDHEN, CDR2 SYDVKM. The CDR3 DNA is TGTGCCAGCGGGGCAGGGGGTCTGAATGAGCAGTTCTTC. This gives the protein CASGAGGLNEQFF.

This clone was seen a handful of times. This chain connects TRBV11-3 to TRBJ2-1; 9 bases are a match to TRBD1. The CDR3 is made up of 14 amino acids. Germline CDR1 and CDR2: SGHNT and YENEEA. With V trimmed by 3 bases and J by 9 bases, 6 bases remained unmatched. The CDR3 DNA reads as TGTGCCAGCAGCTTCGGGACAGGGCCCAGTGAGCAGTTCTTC. It is translated as CASSFGTGPSEQFF.

This chain uses TRBV29-1 with TRBJ2-5, with D tentatively TRBD2 (6 bases). The V gene lost 2 bases and the J gene lost 5 bases, with 15 bases spanning the gap. The CDR3 loop spans 14 amino acids. The germline V gene encodes CDR1 SQVTM and CDR2 ANQGSEA. This chain's CDR3 is CSVEQILGGETQYF. The DNA of the CDR3 is TGCAGCGTTGAACAGATACTGGGAGGTGAGACCCAGTACTTC. Supplemented by reference TRBV29-1 and TRBJ2-5, the full variable domain reads SAVISQKPSRDICQRGTSLTIQCQVDSQVTMMFWYRQQPGQSLTLIATANQGSEATYESGFVIDKFPISRPNLTFSTLTVSNMSPEDSSIYLCSVEQILGGETQYFGPGTRLLVL.

The gene calls are TRBV28 and TRBJ2-7, with D uncertain. Germline loops: CDR1 MDHEN, CDR2 SYDVKM. The CDR3 is 13 residues long. V lost 7 bases, J lost 0 bases, and 10 bases lay in between. The CDR3 DNA reads as TGTGCCAGCAAGCAGGAATCCTCCTACGAGCAGTACTTC. It is translated as CASKQESSYEQYF.

This clone was observed once. The J gene is TRBJ1-2, the V gene TRBV19, with a tentative D call TRBD1 (6 bases). The CDR3 has 14 residues. Trimming removed 6 bases at V and 6 bases at J, with 17 bases between. The germline gives CDR1 LNHDA, CDR2 SQIVND (reference sequence). The CDR3 DNA sequence: TGTGCCAGTAGGATCCTCGGCAGGGGTAATGGCTACACCTTC. Amino acids: CASRILGRGNGYTF.

The chain combines TRBV2 with TRBJ2-1; possibly TRBD1 for D (5 bases). Germline V gene lookup returns CDR1 SNHLY and CDR2 FYNNEI. The V and J ends lost 5 bases and 15 bases respectively, with 14 bases between them. The CDR3 length is 11 residues. CDR3 nucleotide sequence: TGTGCCAGCAGTCGGACATGGAAGGGGTTCTTC. Its protein is CASSRTWKGFF.

The chain uses TRBV6-1 and TRBJ2-5; a weak D match, TRBD2 (6 bases). V was clipped by 1 base and J by 5 bases, with 14 bases between them. The CDR3 contains 15 residues. Germline-derived CDR1 and CDR2 are MNHNS and SASEGT. In DNA form, the CDR3 reads TGTGCCAGCAGTGAAGACCAGCGGGCGGAGGAGACCCAGTACTTC. The encoded protein is CASSEDQRAEETQYF.

This chain links TRBV2 with TRBJ2-7; D perhaps matches TRBD1 (5 bases). V lost 3 bases and J lost 4, with 10 bases in between. The CDR3 length is 13 residues. Looked up from germline, CDR1 is SNHLY and CDR2 is FYNNEI. The CDR3 loop is CASSDPREYEQYF. The CDR3 DNA sequence: TGTGCCAGCAGTGATCCCAGGGAATACGAGCAGTACTTC.

The chain links TRBV19 to TRBJ2-5, with 7 positions matching TRBD1. This CDR3 region has 15 residues. Per the germline V gene, CDR1 is LNHDA and CDR2 is SQIVND (reference sequence). V shed 3 bases, J shed 7 bases, and the junction held 11 bases outside the gene matches. Written as DNA, the CDR3 is TGTGCCAGTAGTATGTGGTCAGGGGGAGCCAGGACCCAGTACTTC. This sequence encodes CASSMWSGGARTQYF.

This clone appeared a single time. V usage is TRBV28 and J usage is TRBJ1-4; D might be TRBD1 (6 bases). The CDR3 covers 15 residues. Trimming pared 4 bases from V and 4 bases from J, leaving 13 bases between. CDR1 and CDR2 from the germline V gene are MDHEN and SYDVKM. Written as DNA, the CDR3 is TGTGCCAGCAGTTCCAGGGGCATCGGTAATGAAAAACTGTTTTTT. Amino acid sequence: CASSSRGIGNEKLFF.

The chain has TRBV6-5 and TRBJ2-5, with D possibly matching TRBD2 (5 bases). The CDR3 contains 13 residues. Germline assignment: CDR1 MNHEY and CDR2 SVGAGI. V was cut by 8 bases and J by 3 bases, with 13 bases left in between. CDR3 sequence: CASSGAGKETQYF. The CDR3, as DNA: TGTGCCAGCTCCGGCGCCGGGAAAGAGACCCAGTACTTC.

The rearrangement uses TRBV29-1 and TRBJ1-1; tentatively, D is TRBD1 (5 bases). V dropped 2 bases and J dropped 6 bases, with 16 bases sitting between them. This CDR3 is built from 14 residues. CDR1 and CDR2 from the germline V gene are SQVTM and ANQGSEA. CDR3 amino acids: CSVERGIRESEAFF. CDR3 bases: TGCAGCGTTGAAAGGGGAATCCGAGAATCTGAAGCTTTCTTT.

This clone was seen once. The V gene is TRBV6-5, the J gene TRBJ2-1, with 9 positions matching TRBD1. Per germline, CDR1 MNHEY and CDR2 SVGAGI. The CDR3 runs 14 residues. Trimming removed 5 bases from V and 6 bases from J; junction bases left unmatched: 5. The CDR3 region is CASSPGTGSNEQFF. In DNA, the CDR3 is TGTGCCAGCAGTCCCGGGACAGGGAGCAATGAGCAGTTCTTC.

The chain carries TRBV7-2 and TRBJ2-2; the D gene is possibly TRBD2 (5 bases). The V end was cut by 1 base, the J end by 6 bases, with 12 bases between. This CDR3 is 15 amino acids long. Germline CDR1 reads SGHTA; CDR2 reads FQGNSA. CDR3 residues: CASSLGPGKSGELFF. The CDR3, as DNA: TGTGCCAGCAGCTTAGGTCCGGGAAAGTCCGGGGAGCTGTTTTTT.

The V gene is TRBV18, the J gene TRBJ1-5; 8 bases fit TRBD1. CDR1 is KGHSH and CDR2 is LQKENI in the germline V gene. The CDR3 totals 15 residues. With 2 bases clipped from V and 5 bases from J, the junction kept 5 bases outside the gene matches. The CDR3: CASSPNRGVYQPQHF. Here the CDR3 DNA reads TGTGCCAGCTCACCAAACAGGGGGGTCTATCAGCCCCAGCATTTT.

J is TRBJ2-5 and V is TRBV28, with 11 bases identical to TRBD1. Germline values: CDR1 MDHEN, CDR2 SYDVKM. The CDR3 contains 16 residues. Losses at the gene ends were 4 bases for V and 1 base for J; bases not matched to a gene: 5. The CDR3 DNA reads as TGTGCCAGCAGTTCCCCCGGGACAGGGGGCCAAGAGACCCAGTACTTC. Its translation: CASSSPGTGGQETQYF.